This T cell receptor (beta chain) comes out of a study of blood T cell repertoires in COVID-19. Method: immunoSEQ multiplex PCR; TCRdb's copy keeps in-frame clones and lacks some. This sample yields around 160,000 clones, of which 84% are seen a single time; 38% belongs to the top ten. Trimming took off 3 bases at V and 1 base at J, with 16 bases between the two ends. CDR1 and CDR2 from the germline V gene are SGHRS and YFSETQ. This CDR3 has 16 amino acids. The origin of this receptor is a human donor in a cohort sampled during active COVID-19. The sequenced sample was peripheral blood. V usage is TRBV5-1 and J usage is TRBJ1-1; perhaps TRBD1 as D (6 bases). CDR3 in amino acids: CASSSGHISTNTEAFF. The CDR3 DNA sequence: TGCGCCAGCAGCTCGGGACACATTTCAACGAACACTGAAGCTTTCTTT.